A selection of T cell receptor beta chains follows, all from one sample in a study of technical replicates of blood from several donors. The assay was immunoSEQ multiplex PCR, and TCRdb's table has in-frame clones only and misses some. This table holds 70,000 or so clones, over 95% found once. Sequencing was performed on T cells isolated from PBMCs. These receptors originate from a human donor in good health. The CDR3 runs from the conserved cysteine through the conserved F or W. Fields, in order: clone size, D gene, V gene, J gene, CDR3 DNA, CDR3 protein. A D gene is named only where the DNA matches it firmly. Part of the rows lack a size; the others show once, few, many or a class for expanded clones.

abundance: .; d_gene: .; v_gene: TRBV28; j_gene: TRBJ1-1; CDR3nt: TGTGCCAGCAGTCGTACCTTGGACAGAAGGGTGAACACTGAAGCTTTCTTT; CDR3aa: CASSRTLDRRVNTEAFF
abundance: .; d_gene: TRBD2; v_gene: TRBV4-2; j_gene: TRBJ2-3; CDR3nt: TGTGCCAGCAGCCAACGACTAGCGGGAGAAGTAGATACGCAGTATTTT; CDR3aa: CASSQRLAGEVDTQYF
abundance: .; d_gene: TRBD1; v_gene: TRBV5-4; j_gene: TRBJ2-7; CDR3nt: TGTGCCAGCAGCTCGACGGGACAGGGTTTCTACGAGCAGTACTTC; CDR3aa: CASSSTGQGFYEQYF
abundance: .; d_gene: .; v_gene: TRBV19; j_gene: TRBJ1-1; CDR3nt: TGTGCCAGTAGTCGTGACGGGATGAACACTGAAGCTTTCTTT; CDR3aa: CASSRDGMNTEAFF
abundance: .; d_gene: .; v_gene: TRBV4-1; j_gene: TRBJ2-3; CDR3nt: TGCGCCAGCAGCCAAGTTCCCTATAATCCAGATACGCAGTATTTT; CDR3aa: CASSQVPYNPDTQYF
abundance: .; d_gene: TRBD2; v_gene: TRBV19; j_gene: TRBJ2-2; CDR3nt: TGTGCCAGTAGTGGACTAGCGGGAGCCGGGGAGCTGTTTTTT; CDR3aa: CASSGLAGAGELFF
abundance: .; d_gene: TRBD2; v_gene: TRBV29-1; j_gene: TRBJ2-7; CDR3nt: TGCAGCGCTCTGGGGACTAGCGGGAGAGAGCTCTACGAGCAGTACTTC; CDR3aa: CSALGTSGRELYEQYF
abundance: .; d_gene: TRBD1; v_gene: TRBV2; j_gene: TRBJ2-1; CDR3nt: TGTGCCAGCAGCCTTGACAGGGGATCCTACAATGAGCAGTTCTTC; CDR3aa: CASSLDRGSYNEQFF
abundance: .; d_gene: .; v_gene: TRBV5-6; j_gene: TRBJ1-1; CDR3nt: TGTGCCAGCAGGGCTCAGCGCACCGCTGAAGCTTTCTTT; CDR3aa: CASRAQRTAEAFF
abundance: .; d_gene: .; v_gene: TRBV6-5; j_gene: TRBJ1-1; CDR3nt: TGTGCCAGCAGTACTATGGGGCCCCACACTGAAGCTTTCTTT; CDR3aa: CASSTMGPHTEAFF
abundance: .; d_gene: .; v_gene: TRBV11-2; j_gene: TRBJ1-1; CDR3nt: TGTGCCAGCAGCCTGGGAGGGCGAAGGGGGTACACTGAAGCTTTCTTT; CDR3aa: CASSLGGRRGYTEAFF
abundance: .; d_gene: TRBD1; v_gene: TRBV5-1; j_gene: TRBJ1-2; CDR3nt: TGCGCCAGCAGCTGGGACAGGAGCAGTGGCTACACCTTC; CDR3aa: CASSWDRSSGYTF
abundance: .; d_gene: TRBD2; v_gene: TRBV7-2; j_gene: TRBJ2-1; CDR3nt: TGTGCCAGCAGCCAGACGGGGTTACTAGCGGCCTGGACGGATGAGCAGTTCTTC; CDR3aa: CASSQTGLLAAWTDEQFF
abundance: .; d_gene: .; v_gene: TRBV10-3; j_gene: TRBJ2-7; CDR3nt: TGTGCCATCGGAGTCAGCGAGCAGTACTTC; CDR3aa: CAIGVSEQYF
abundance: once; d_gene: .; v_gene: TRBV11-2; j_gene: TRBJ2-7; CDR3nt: TGTGCCAGCAGCTTACTCTCCTACGAGCAGTACTTC; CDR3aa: CASSLLSYEQYF
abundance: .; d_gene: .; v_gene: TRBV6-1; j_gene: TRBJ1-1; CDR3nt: TGTGCCAGCAGTGACCAGGGGAACACTGAAGCTTTCTTT; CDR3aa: CASSDQGNTEAFF
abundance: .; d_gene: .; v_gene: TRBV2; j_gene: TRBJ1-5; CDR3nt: TGTGCCAGCAGTGAAATTGGGGGCCGCAATCAGCCCCAGCATTTT; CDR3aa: CASSEIGGRNQPQHF
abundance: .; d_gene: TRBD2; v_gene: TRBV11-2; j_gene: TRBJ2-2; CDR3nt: TGTGCCAGCAGCTTAGTGGGAGGGAGCGGGGAGCTGTTTTTT; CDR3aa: CASSLVGGSGELFF
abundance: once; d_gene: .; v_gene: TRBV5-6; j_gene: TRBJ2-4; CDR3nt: TGTGCCAGCAGCACGGAGGGCGTTCCAGGGTCCTTTGCCAAAAACATTCAGTACTTC; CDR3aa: CASSTEGVPGSFAKNIQYF
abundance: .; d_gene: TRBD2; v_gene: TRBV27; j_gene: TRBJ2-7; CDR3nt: TGTGCCAGCAGTTTAGGACTAGCGGGCGTTGAGCAGTACTTC; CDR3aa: CASSLGLAGVEQYF
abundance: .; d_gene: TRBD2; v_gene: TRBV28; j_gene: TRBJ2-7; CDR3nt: TGTGCCAGCAGCCCCTGGCGGGAGGCGAACTACGAGCAGTACTTC; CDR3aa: CASSPWREANYEQYF
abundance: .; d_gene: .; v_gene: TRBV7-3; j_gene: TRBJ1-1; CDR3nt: TGTGCCAGCAGCTTAGTCCGAGGGACTGAAGCTTTCTTT; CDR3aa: CASSLVRGTEAFF
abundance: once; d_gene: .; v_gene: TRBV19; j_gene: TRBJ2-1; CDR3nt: TGTGCCAGTAGTATTAGCAGTTATGAGCAGTTCTTC; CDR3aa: CASSISSYEQFF
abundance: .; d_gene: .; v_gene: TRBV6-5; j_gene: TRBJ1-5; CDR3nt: TGTGCCAGCAGTTACTCCGGACAGCGAAATCAGCCCCAGCATTTT; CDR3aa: CASSYSGQRNQPQHF
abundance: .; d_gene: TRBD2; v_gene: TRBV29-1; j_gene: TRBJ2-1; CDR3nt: TGCAGCGTTGAAGGGACTAGCTTCTATGAGCAGTTCTTC; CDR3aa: CSVEGTSFYEQFF
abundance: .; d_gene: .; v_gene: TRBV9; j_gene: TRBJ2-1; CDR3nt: TGTGCCAGCAGCGTAGACAGCCATGAGCAGTTCTTC; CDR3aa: CASSVDSHEQFF
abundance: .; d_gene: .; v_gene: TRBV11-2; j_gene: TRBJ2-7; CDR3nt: TGTGCCAGCAGCTTGGGAGTACCCTCCTACGAGCAGTACTTC; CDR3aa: CASSLGVPSYEQYF
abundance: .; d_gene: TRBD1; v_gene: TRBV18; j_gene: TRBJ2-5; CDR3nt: TGTGCCAGCTCTCAAGACAGGGCGCAGGAGACCCAGTACTTC; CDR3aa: CASSQDRAQETQYF
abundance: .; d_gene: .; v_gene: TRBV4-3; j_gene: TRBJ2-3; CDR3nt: TGCGCCAGCAGCCAGTCTACCGCTCCGGGCACAGATACGCAGTATTTT; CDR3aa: CASSQSTAPGTDTQYF
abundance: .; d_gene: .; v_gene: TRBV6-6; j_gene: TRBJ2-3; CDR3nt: TGTGCCAGCAGTTACGGCGGTTCTACTAGCACAGATACGCAGTATTTT; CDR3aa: CASSYGGSTSTDTQYF
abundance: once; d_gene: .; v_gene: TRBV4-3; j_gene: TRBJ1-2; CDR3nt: TGCGCCAGCAGCCAAGACTACGGCGGGGACTACACCTTC; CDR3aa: CASSQDYGGDYTF
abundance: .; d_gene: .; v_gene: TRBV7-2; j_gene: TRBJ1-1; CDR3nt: TGTGCCAGCAGCCAATACACTGAAGCTTTCTTT; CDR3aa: CASSQYTEAFF
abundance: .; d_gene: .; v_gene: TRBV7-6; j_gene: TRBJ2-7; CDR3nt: TGTGCCAGCAGCTTATCCGGTTCCTACGAGCAGTACTTC; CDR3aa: CASSLSGSYEQYF
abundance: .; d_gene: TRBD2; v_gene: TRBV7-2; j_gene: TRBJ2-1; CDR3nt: TGTGCCAGCAGCTACCTAGCGGGAGAGGTTGAGCAGTTCTTC; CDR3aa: CASSYLAGEVEQFF
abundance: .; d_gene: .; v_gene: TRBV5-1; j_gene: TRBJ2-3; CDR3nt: TGCGCCAGCAGCCCAGGCACAGGCCACACAGATACGCAGTATTTT; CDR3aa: CASSPGTGHTDTQYF
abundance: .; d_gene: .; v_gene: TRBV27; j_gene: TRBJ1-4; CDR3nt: TGTGCCAGCAGCTGGACACCGAAGAATGAAAAACTGTTTTTT; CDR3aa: CASSWTPKNEKLFF
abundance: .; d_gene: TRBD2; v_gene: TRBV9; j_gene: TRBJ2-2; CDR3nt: TGTGCCAGCAGCGTAGGCCCGGGGGGGACCACCGGGGAGCTGTTTTTT; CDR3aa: CASSVGPGGTTGELFF
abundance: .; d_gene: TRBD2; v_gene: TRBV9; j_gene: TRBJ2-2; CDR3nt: TGTGCCAGCAGGACTAGCGGCACCGGGGAGCTGTTTTTT; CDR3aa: CASRTSGTGELFF
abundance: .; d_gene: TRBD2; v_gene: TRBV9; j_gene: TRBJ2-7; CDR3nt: TGTGCCAGCAGCAAAAATCCCTTTAGCGGGAGCTCCTACGAGCAGTACTTC; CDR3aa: CASSKNPFSGSSYEQYF
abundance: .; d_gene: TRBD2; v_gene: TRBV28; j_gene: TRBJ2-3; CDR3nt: TGTGCCAGCAGTTTTCGACTTCGCGGGAGGGGGGGAGATACGCAGTATTTT; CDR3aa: CASSFRLRGRGGDTQYF
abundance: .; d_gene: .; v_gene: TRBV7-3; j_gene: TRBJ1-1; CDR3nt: TGTGCCAGCAGCCTCTCCGTGAACACTGAAGCTTTCTTT; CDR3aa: CASSLSVNTEAFF
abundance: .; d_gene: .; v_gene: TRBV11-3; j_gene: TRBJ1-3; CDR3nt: TGTGCCAGCAGCTCCGACAGCGGACTAGGAAACACCATATATTTT; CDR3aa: CASSSDSGLGNTIYF
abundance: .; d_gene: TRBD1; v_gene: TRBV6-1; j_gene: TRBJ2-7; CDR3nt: TGTGCCAGCAGTGAAGGGGGGACAGCGTCCTACGAGCAGTACTTC; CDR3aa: CASSEGGTASYEQYF